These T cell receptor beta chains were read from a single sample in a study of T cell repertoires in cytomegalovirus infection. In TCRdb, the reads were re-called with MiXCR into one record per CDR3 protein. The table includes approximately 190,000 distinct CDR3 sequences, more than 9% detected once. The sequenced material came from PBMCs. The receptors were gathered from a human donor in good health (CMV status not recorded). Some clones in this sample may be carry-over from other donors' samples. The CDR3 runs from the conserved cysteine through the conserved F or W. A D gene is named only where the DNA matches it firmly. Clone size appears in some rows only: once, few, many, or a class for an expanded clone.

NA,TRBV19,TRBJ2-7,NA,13,CASTGTPTYELYF,TGTGCCAGCACCGGGACTCCGACCTACGAGCTGTACTTC
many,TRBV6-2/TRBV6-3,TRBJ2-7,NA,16,CASSYSISAFSYEQYF,TGTGCCAGCAGTTACTCAATTAGCGCCTTCTCCTACGAGCAGTACTTC
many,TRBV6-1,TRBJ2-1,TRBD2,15,CASSKRLAGPGEQFF,TGTGCCAGCAGTAAACGACTAGCGGGTCCTGGGGAGCAGTTCTTC
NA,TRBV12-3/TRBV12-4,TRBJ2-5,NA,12,CASTIDPGTQYF,TGTGCCAGCACCATAGACCCGGGGACCCAGTACTTC
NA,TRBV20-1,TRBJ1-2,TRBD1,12,CSAEQGALGYTF,TGCAGTGCGGAACAGGGGGCACTTGGCTACACCTTC
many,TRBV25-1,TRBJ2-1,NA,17,CASSESGGFGGLDEQFF,TGTGCCAGCAGTGAAAGTGGGGGGTTCGGGGGACTCGATGAGCAGTTCTTC
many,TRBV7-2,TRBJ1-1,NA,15,CASSLVAGKNTEAFF,TGTGCCAGCAGCTTAGTTGCGGGGAAAAACACTGAAGCTTTCTTT
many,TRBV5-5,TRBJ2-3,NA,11,CASSFRELTTF,TGTGCCAGCAGCTTTAGGGAGTTGACAACTTTT
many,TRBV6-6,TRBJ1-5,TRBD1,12,CASKQGDQPQHF,TGTGCCAGCAAGCAGGGGGATCAGCCCCAGCATTTT
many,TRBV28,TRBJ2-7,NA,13,CASFTRYSYEQYF,TGTGCCAGTTTTACTCGCTACTCCTACGAGCAGTACTTC
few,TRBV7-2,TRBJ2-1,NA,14,CASSPQAGYNEQFF,TGTGCCAGCAGCCCCCAGGCCGGATACAATGAGCAGTTCTTC
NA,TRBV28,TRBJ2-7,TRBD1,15,CASSHRGVPLYEQYF,TGTGCCAGCAGCCACAGGGGAGTACCCCTCTACGAGCAGTACTTC
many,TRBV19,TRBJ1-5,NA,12,CASSPHDGPQHF,TGTGCCAGTAGTCCTCATGACGGGCCCCAGCATTTT
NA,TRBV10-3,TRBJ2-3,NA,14,CAIRPTGATDTQYF,TGTGCCATCAGACCGACGGGGGCCACAGATACGCAGTATTTT
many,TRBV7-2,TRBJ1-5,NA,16,CASSLVGAGGNQPQHF,TGTGCCAGCAGCTTAGTAGGGGCGGGAGGGAATCAGCCCCAGCATTTT
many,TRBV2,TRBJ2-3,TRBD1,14,CASSPGQGSDTQYF,TGTGCCAGCAGTCCGGGACAGGGATCAGATACGCAGTATTTT
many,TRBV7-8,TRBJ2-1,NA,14,CASSWKGGNNEQFF,TGTGCCAGCAGCTGGAAGGGGGGGAACAATGAGCAGTTCTTC
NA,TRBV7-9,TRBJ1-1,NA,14,CASSLARTLVSAFF,TGTGCCAGCAGCTTAGCGAGGACGCTCGTTTCAGCTTTCTTT
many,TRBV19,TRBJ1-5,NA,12,CASSIGGQPQHF,TGTGCCAGTAGTATCGGGGGTCAGCCCCAGCATTTT
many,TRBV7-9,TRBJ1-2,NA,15,CASSVQGKVGYGYTF,TGTGCCAGCAGCGTGCAGGGGAAAGTCGGCTATGGCTACACCTTC
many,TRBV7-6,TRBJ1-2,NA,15,CASSDGSGEAFCYTF,TGTGCCAGCAGCGATGGTTCTGGGGAGGCTTTCTGCTACACCTTC
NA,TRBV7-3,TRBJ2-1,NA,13,CASSPDGDNEQFF,TGTGCCAGCAGCCCGGACGGCGACAATGAGCAGTTCTTC
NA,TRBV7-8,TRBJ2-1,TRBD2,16,CASSAGLAGGNNEQFF,TGTGCCAGCAGCGCTGGACTAGCGGGGGGTAACAATGAGCAGTTCTTC
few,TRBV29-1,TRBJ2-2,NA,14,CSVDRGHRTGELFF,TGCAGCGTTGACCGGGGGCATCGAACCGGGGAGCTGTTTTTT
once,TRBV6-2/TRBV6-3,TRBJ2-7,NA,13,CASSLDYYYEQYF,TGTGCCAGCAGTCTGGACTACTACTACGAGCAGTACTTC
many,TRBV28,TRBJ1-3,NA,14,CASSLKGAWNTIYF,TGTGCCAGCAGTTTAAAAGGGGCGTGGAACACCATATATTTT
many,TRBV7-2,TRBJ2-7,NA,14,CASNPDIGMYEQYF,TGTGCCAGCAACCCAGACATCGGAATGTACGAGCAGTACTTC
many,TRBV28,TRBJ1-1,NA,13,CASQGYMNTEAFF,TGTGCCAGCCAGGGATACATGAACACTGAAGCTTTCTTT
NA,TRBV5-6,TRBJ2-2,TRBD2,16,CASSPLGAGGTGELFF,TGTGCCAGCAGCCCCTTAGGGGCGGGAGGTACCGGGGAGCTGTTTTTT
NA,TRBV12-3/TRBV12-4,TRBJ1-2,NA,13,CASSSGSFYGYTF,TGTGCCAGCAGCTCGGGGAGTTTCTATGGCTACACCTTC
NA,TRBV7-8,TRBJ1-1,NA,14,CASSPQRVRLEAFF,TGTGCCAGCAGCCCCCAGCGGGTGCGGCTTGAAGCTTTCTTT
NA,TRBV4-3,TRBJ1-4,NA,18,CASSQDWAGRSVNEKLFF,TGCGCCAGCAGCCAAGACTGGGCAGGGAGGAGCGTTAATGAAAAACTGTTTTTT
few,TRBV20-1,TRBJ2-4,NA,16,CSARDSAALAKNIQYF,TGCAGTGCTAGAGATTCGGCAGCTCTAGCCAAAAACATTCAGTACTTC
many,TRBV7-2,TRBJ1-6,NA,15,CASSLGRSENSPLHF,TGTGCCAGCAGCTTAGGTCGGTCAGAGAATTCACCCCTCCACTTT
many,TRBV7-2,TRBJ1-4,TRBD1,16,CASSLVSTGFREKLFF,TGTGCCAGCAGCTTAGTCTCGACAGGGTTCCGCGAAAAACTGTTTTTT